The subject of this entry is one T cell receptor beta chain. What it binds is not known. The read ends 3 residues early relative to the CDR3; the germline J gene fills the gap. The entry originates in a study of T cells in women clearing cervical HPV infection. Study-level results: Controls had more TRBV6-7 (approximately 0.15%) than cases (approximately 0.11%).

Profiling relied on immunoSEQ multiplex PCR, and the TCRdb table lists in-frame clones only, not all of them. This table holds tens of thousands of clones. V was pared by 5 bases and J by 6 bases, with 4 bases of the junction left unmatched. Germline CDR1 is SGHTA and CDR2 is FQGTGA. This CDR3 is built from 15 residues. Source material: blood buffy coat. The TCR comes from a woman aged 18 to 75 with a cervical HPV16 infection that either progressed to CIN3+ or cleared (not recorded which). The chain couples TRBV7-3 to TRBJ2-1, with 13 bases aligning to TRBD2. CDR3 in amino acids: CASSPGLAGVNEQFF. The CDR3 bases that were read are TGTGCCAGCAGCCCCGGACTAGCGGGAGTCAATGAG. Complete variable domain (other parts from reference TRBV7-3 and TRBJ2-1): GAGVSQTPSNKVTEKGKYVELRCDPISGHTALYWYRQSLGQGPEFLIYFQGTGAADDSGLPNDRFFAVRPEGSVSTLKIQRTERGDSAVYLCASSPGLAGVNEQFFGPGTRLTVL.